The source of this T cell receptor (beta chain) is a study of blood T cell repertoires in COVID-19. Study-level information: Acute and convalescent COVID-19 specimens originated in the United States, Italy and Spain. PBMCs, B-cell-depleted T cells, or T cells were the source of the cDNA or gDNA that made up the material.

This clone was counted once. Germline CDR1 is PRHDT and CDR2 is FYEKMQ (reference sequence). Losses at the gene ends were 0 bases for V and 5 bases for J; bases not matched to a gene: 8. This CDR3 contains 17 residues. Per the study methods: Using reference gene primer amplification, nucleated cell counts were estimated. Some clones are missing from TCRdb's copy, which holds only in-frame ones; the method was immunoSEQ multiplex PCR. V, J and clone size derive from that table, while D and trimming were established from the DNA sequence. The sample includes 30,000 to 40,000 clones, about four fifths of them seen just once.

The clonotype comes from a man aged 45-60 years with acute or convalescent COVID-19. The sequenced material came from peripheral blood. The rearrangement uses TRBV13 and TRBJ2-2; 8 bases are shared with TRBD1. As DNA, the CDR3 is TGTGCCAGCAGCTTAGGGTTCCAGGGGGCACGGACCGGGGAGCTGTTTTTT. It translates to CASSLGFQGARTGELFF.